The 23 T cell receptor beta chains listed next were all sequenced from one sample in a study of CD8 T cell repertoires and HIV-1 epitope variants. Antigen specificity for these receptors is unknown. Assay: immunoSEQ multiplex PCR; the TCRdb copy retains only in-frame clones and omits some. The table records about 6,300 clones, over 50% of them present only once. Sequenced input: cultured CD8+ T cells derived from PBMCs. The receptor source for this set is a male donor with HIV.

The V and J genes are TRBV7-9 and TRBJ1-1; 8 bases line up with TRBD1. This CDR3 contains 13 residues. J lost 5 bases, V lost 5 bases, and 4 bases had no gene match. CDR1 SEHNR and CDR2 FQNEAQ come from the germline V gene (reference sequence). DNA for the CDR3: TGTGCCAGCAGCCCACAGGGGGAAACTGAAGCTTTCTTT. The encoded protein is CASSPQGETEAFF.

CDR3 loop: CASSLGLGGEEKLFF. DNA for the CDR3: TGTGCCAGCAGTTTGGGGTTGGGAGGGGAGGAAAAACTGTTTTTT. The chain couples TRBV6-6 to TRBJ1-4, with D possibly matching TRBD1 (5 bases). Germline lookup yields CDR1 MNHNY and CDR2 SVGAGI (reference sequence). CDR3 length: 15 residues. V was cut by 4 bases and J by 8 bases, with 17 bases left in between.

This chain links TRBV11-2 with TRBJ1-1; 8 positions match TRBD1. V dropped 1 base and J dropped 6; count of bases not matched to a gene: 4. The CDR3 is made up of 14 amino acids. Germline loops: CDR1 SGHAT, CDR2 FQNNGV. As DNA, the CDR3 is TGTGCCAGCAGCTTAGGGACAGGGACTTCTGAAGCTTTCTTT. It yields the protein CASSLGTGTSEAFF.

The chain recombines TRBV7-2 with TRBJ1-3; 7 positions match TRBD1. Germline CDR1 and CDR2: SGHTA and FQGNSA. The CDR3 totals 15 residues. V was pared by 1 base and J by 4 bases, with 4 bases of the junction left unmatched. In DNA, the CDR3 is TGTGCCAGCAGCTTAGACAGGGGACCAGGAAACACCATATATTTT. Translation gives CASSLDRGPGNTIYF.

The CDR3 nucleotides read TGTGCCAGCAGTTTATCGGGGGGCTCTGGAAACACCATATATTTT. Translated, it gives CASSLSGGSGNTIYF. The chain has TRBV28 and TRBJ1-3; weak D call: TRBD1 (5 bases). Germline V CDR1 and CDR2: MDHEN, SYDVKM. This CDR3 has 15 residues. Trimming took 1 base from V and 0 from J, leaving 7 bases between them.

This chain joins TRBV4-3 and TRBJ2-3; D possibly corresponds to TRBD2 (6 bases). V was trimmed by 2 bases and J by 2 bases, leaving 17 bases between them. Germline V gene sequence: CDR1 LGHNA, CDR2 YSLEER. The CDR3 is made up of 17 amino acids. Written as DNA, the CDR3 is TGCGCCAGCAGCCAAATTTTTTCCGGGGGATACACAGATACGCAGTATTTT. This translates into CASSQIFSGGYTDTQYF.

For this clone: A junction boundary mismatches the germline segment, possibly from a read error. The chain employs TRBV20-1 and TRBJ1-1, with a possible D match to TRBD1 (6 bases). The CDR3 is made up of 8 amino acids. Germline loops: CDR1 DFQATT, CDR2 SNEGSKA (reference sequence). For the CDR3, the DNA is TGCAGTGCTAGCCGGGGGGCCTTT. It yields the protein CSASRGAF.

The chain links TRBV30 to TRBJ2-1; possibly TRBD1 or TRBD2 for D (5 bases each). The V gene's germline CDR1 is GTSNPN and CDR2 SVGIG (reference sequence). With 5 bases removed from V and 0 bases from J, the gap between germline ends came to 11 bases. The CDR3 spans 14 residues. In nucleotides, the CDR3 is TGTGCCTGGGGGGACGGCAGCTCCTACAATGAGCAGTTCTTC. This sequence encodes CAWGDGSSYNEQFF.

The chain has TRBV6-5 and TRBJ2-1, with no clear D. Germline loops: CDR1 MNHEY, CDR2 SVGAGI. The length of the CDR3 is 12 residues. Between the trimmed V and J ends, which lost 0 bases and 9 bases, there was a span of 6 bases. The CDR3 is CASSYSGVEQFF. The CDR3 DNA reads TGTGCCAGCAGTTACTCGGGTGTTGAGCAGTTCTTC.

The chain is built from TRBV2 and TRBJ2-5, with D possibly being TRBD1 (5 bases). The CDR3 length is 14 residues. From germline, CDR1 is SNHLY and CDR2 FYNNEI. V shed 2 bases and J shed 3 bases, with 10 bases lying between them. As DNA, the CDR3 is TGTGCCAGCAGTGAACTTTTAGGGGAAGAGACCCAGTACTTC. Translated, it gives CASSELLGEETQYF. Complete variable domain (other parts from reference TRBV2 and TRBJ2-5): EPEVTQTPSHQVTQMGQEVILRCVPISNHLYFYWYRQILGQKVEFLVSFYNNEISEKSEIFDDQFSVERPDGSNFTLKIRSTKLEDSAMYFCASSELLGEETQYFGPGTRLLVL.

This sequence joins TRBV7-8 and TRBJ1-1; tentatively, D is TRBD1 (5 bases). The germline V gene has CDR1 SGHVS and CDR2 FQNEAQ. Between the trimmed V and J ends, which lost 0 bases and 6 bases, there was a span of 11 bases. CDR3 length: 14 amino acids. This CDR3 reads CASSLAGLGAEAFF. As DNA, the CDR3 is TGTGCCAGCAGCTTAGCGGGCTTGGGGGCTGAAGCTTTCTTT. The full variable domain, completed using reference TRBV7-8 and TRBJ1-1, is GAGVSQSPRYKVAKRGQDVALRCDPISGHVSLFWYQQALGQGPEFLTYFQNEAQLDKSGLPSDRFFAERPEGSVSTLKIQRTQQEDSAVYLCASSLAGLGAEAFFGQGTRLTVV.

V gene TRBV5-4 combines with J gene TRBJ2-2; D may match TRBD1 or TRBD2 (7 bases each). Deletions cut 0 bases from V and 6 bases from J, with 15 bases between. This CDR3 comprises 16 residues. Germline values: CDR1 SGHNT, CDR2 YYREEE (reference sequence). CDR3 protein: CASSLEGRGGPGELFF. CDR3 nucleotides: TGTGCCAGCAGCTTGGAGGGCAGGGGGGGCCCCGGGGAGCTGTTTTTT. Full variable domain (remainder filled in from reference TRBV5-4 and TRBJ2-2): ETGVTQSPTHLIKTRGQQVTLRCSSQSGHNTVSWYQQALGQGPQFIFQYYREEENGRGNFPPRFSGLQFPNYSSELNVNALELDDSALYLCASSLEGRGGPGELFFGEGSRLTVL.

The chain joins TRBV28 to TRBJ2-5; 9 positions agree with TRBD1. This CDR3 is built from 16 residues. Germline V lookup: CDR1 MDHEN, CDR2 SYDVKM. V trimming: 2 bases; J trimming: 2 bases; junction bases outside the gene matches: 6. This CDR3 is CASSLGQGFGQETQYF. In nucleotides, the CDR3 is TGTGCCAGCAGTTTAGGACAGGGGTTTGGGCAAGAGACCCAGTACTTC.

The rearrangement links TRBV5-6 to TRBJ2-7; D is possibly TRBD1 or TRBD2 (6 bases each). This CDR3 spans 17 amino acids. The germline V and J ends were trimmed by 4 bases and 4 bases, with 24 bases remaining between them. Germline CDR1 is SGHDT and CDR2 is YYEEEE. Here the CDR3 reads CASSAEVGGLATYEQYF. The CDR3 DNA is TGTGCCAGCAGCGCGGAGGTTGGGGGGCTGGCTACTTACGAGCAGTACTTC.

The J gene is TRBJ2-2, the V gene TRBV7-7; 8 nucleotides align to TRBD1. J lost 5 bases, V lost 5 bases, and 10 bases had no gene match. The germline V gene encodes CDR1 SSHAT and CDR2 FNYEAQ (reference sequence). This CDR3 comprises 16 residues. The CDR3, as DNA: TGTGCCAGCAGCCTCGGGCAGGGGGCGAGAACCGGGGAGCTGTTTTTT. Protein: CASSLGQGARTGELFF.

The CDR3 sequence is CAISESGSSYEQYF. In DNA form, the CDR3 reads TGTGCCATCAGTGAGTCGGGCAGCTCCTACGAGCAGTACTTC. The V gene is TRBV10-3, the J gene TRBJ2-7; no definite D call. This CDR3 is 14 amino acids long. Trimming cost V 0 bases and J 0 bases, with 6 bases left between them. The germline gives CDR1 ENHRY, CDR2 SYGVKD.

The V gene is TRBV6-5, the J gene TRBJ1-1; TRBD1 matches 10 bases. The CDR3 has 14 residues. J was trimmed by 5 bases and V by 4 bases; bases with no gene match: 4. Germline values: CDR1 MNHEY, CDR2 SVGAGI. In DNA, the CDR3 is TGTGCCAGCAGTTTTAGACAGGGGGCTACTGAAGCTTTCTTT. This gives the protein CASSFRQGATEAFF.

The chain recombines TRBV4-1 with TRBJ2-5, with TRBD1 as a possible D gene (6 bases). The V gene's germline CDR1 is MGHRA and CDR2 YSYEKL. The CDR3 is made up of 16 amino acids. V was cut by 0 bases and J by 2 bases, with 13 bases left in between. Here the CDR3 DNA reads TGCGCCAGCAGCCAAGATAGGGGACAAGAACAAGAGACCCAGTACTTC. Its translation is CASSQDRGQEQETQYF.

This clone has only a few counts. The chain carries TRBV11-3 and TRBJ2-1; 8 bases are a match to TRBD1. The V gene end was trimmed by 3 bases and the J gene end by 6 bases; junction bases not matched to a gene: 10. Germline V gene sequence: CDR1 SGHNT, CDR2 YENEEA. The CDR3 extends over 16 amino acids. CDR3 nucleotide sequence: TGTGCCAGCAGCTTCCAGGGAGGACAGGGAGTCAATGAGCAGTTCTTC. Translation gives CASSFQGGQGVNEQFF. The full variable domain, its missing parts supplied by reference TRBV11-3 and TRBJ2-1, is EAGVVQSPRYKIIEKKQPVAFWCNPISGHNTLYWYLQNLGQGPELLIRYENEEAVDDSQLPKDRFSAERLKGVDSTLKIQPAELGDSAVYLCASSFQGGQGVNEQFFGPGTRLTVL.

The chain carries TRBV7-6 and TRBJ2-1, with D unclear. Trimming stripped 5 bases from V and 4 bases from J, with 18 bases between. Germline CDR1 SGHVS, CDR2 FNYEAQ. The CDR3 spans 16 residues. CDR3 loop: CASSRPGQDLYNEQFF. DNA of the CDR3: TGTGCCAGCAGCCGCCCTGGGCAGGACCTTTACAATGAGCAGTTCTTC.

J is TRBJ1-1 and V is TRBV5-6, with a possible D match to TRBD1 (6 bases). Germline V CDR1 and CDR2: SGHDT, YYEEEE. The CDR3 extends over 13 amino acids. The V end lost 5 bases, the J end lost 5 bases, and 13 bases lay between the germline ends. The CDR3 sequence: CASREQGGTEAFF. Written as DNA, the CDR3 is TGTGCCAGCAGGGAGCAAGGGGGTACTGAAGCTTTCTTT.

This chain links TRBV7-8 with TRBJ1-3; D may be TRBD1 (5 bases). Trimming left V 1 base short and J 0 bases short, with 13 bases between. This CDR3 is 17 amino acids long. Per germline, CDR1 SGHVS and CDR2 FQNEAQ. CDR3 DNA sequence: TGTGCCAGCAGCTTAGGGACACTTCAATACTCTGGAAACACCATATATTTT. The encoded protein is CASSLGTLQYSGNTIYF. Together with reference TRBV7-8 and TRBJ1-3, the CDR3 gives the full variable domain: GAGVSQSPRYKVAKRGQDVALRCDPISGHVSLFWYQQALGQGPEFLTYFQNEAQLDKSGLPSDRFFAERPEGSVSTLKIQRTQQEDSAVYLCASSLGTLQYSGNTIYFGEGSWLTVV.

This clone has just a few counts. The chain has TRBV27 and TRBJ2-2; 7 bases agree with TRBD2. Trimming at V came to 3 bases and at J to 2 bases, leaving 12 bases not matched to a gene. The germline V gene encodes CDR1 MNHEY and CDR2 SMNVEV (reference sequence). This CDR3 is built from 18 residues. CDR3 region: CASSFGLAVLGNTGELFF. The CDR3 DNA is TGTGCCAGCAGTTTTGGGCTAGCGGTTCTCGGCAACACCGGGGAGCTGTTTTTT.